The 21 T cell receptor beta chains below come from one sample, sequenced in a study of blood T cell repertoires in COVID-19. Measured with immunoSEQ multiplex PCR; TCRdb has only the in-frame clones, and not every one. Here the sample spans about 280,000 clones, 88% being singletons. The specimen was peripheral blood. Every receptor here comes from a woman aged 25 to 45 with COVID-19, enrolled during active disease.

The CDR3 here is CASSPFAGLGQPQHF. Here the CDR3 DNA reads TGTGCCAGCAGTCCCTTCGCGGGGCTCGGCCAGCCCCAGCATTTT. The chain uses TRBV6-6 and TRBJ1-5; maybe TRBD1 (5 bases). CDR1 and CDR2 (germline): MNHNY, SVGAGI (reference sequence). The V end was cut by 5 bases, the J end by 7 bases, with 18 bases between. This CDR3 has 15 residues.

V and J are TRBV7-9 and TRBJ1-6; 11 bases map to TRBD1. The V and J ends lost 0 bases and 9 bases, in that order; junction bases with no gene match: 7. The CDR3 has 17 residues. Looked up from germline, CDR1 is SEHNR and CDR2 is FQNEAQ (reference sequence). The CDR3 DNA is TGTGCCAGCAGCTTAGCTCAGGGACAGGGGGTTGGTTCACCCCTCCACTTT. It translates to CASSLAQGQGVGSPLHF.

This clone was observed a single time. The CDR3 DNA sequence: TGTGCCAGCAGCTTGGAGGCTAGCGGGAGGGCCGTCCAGACCCAGTACTTC. Protein product: CASSLEASGRAVQTQYF. V gene TRBV5-4 combines with J gene TRBJ2-5, with 12 bases aligning to TRBD2. The trim removed 0 bases at V and 6 bases at J, leaving 9 bases unmatched. The germline CDR1 and CDR2 sequences are SGHNT and YYREEE (reference sequence). The CDR3 runs 17 residues. Full variable domain (missing parts from reference TRBV5-4 and TRBJ2-5): ETGVTQSPTHLIKTRGQQVTLRCSSQSGHNTVSWYQQALGQGPQFIFQYYREEENGRGNFPPRFSGLQFPNYSSELNVNALELDDSALYLCASSLEASGRAVQTQYFGPGTRLLVL.

This chain uses TRBV15 with TRBJ2-5; D is unclear. This CDR3 is built from 13 residues. V gave up 0 bases and J gave up 5 bases, with 7 bases separating them. CDR1 and CDR2 (germline): LNHNV, YYDKDF (reference sequence). The CDR3 DNA reads as TGTGCCACCAGCAGAGATCCCGTGGAGACCCAGTACTTC. Translation gives CATSRDPVETQYF.

V and J are TRBV5-1 and TRBJ1-1; 8 bases map to TRBD1. CDR1 and CDR2 from the germline V gene are SGHRS and YFSETQ. There are 14 residues in the CDR3. J lost 6 bases, V lost 3 bases, and 7 bases had no gene match. Here the CDR3 reads CASSSMDRESEAFF. The CDR3 DNA reads as TGCGCCAGCAGCTCTATGGACAGGGAGTCTGAAGCTTTCTTT.

This clone was seen once. The chain has TRBV5-4 and TRBJ1-2; D may be TRBD1 (6 bases). The length of the CDR3 is 13 residues. The germline gives CDR1 SGHNT, CDR2 YYREEE (reference sequence). The germline V and J ends were trimmed by 3 bases and 2 bases, with 8 bases remaining between them. CDR3 residues: CASSWDTNYGYTF. DNA for the CDR3: TGTGCCAGCAGCTGGGACACGAACTATGGCTACACCTTC. The whole variable domain, remainder taken from reference TRBV5-4 and TRBJ1-2, is ETGVTQSPTHLIKTRGQQVTLRCSSQSGHNTVSWYQQALGQGPQFIFQYYREEENGRGNFPPRFSGLQFPNYSSELNVNALELDDSALYLCASSWDTNYGYTFGSGTRLTVV.

Written as DNA, the CDR3 is TGTGCCAGCAGCCACCCCCCGGGAGGAAATTCACCCCTCCACTTT. This encodes CASSHPPGGNSPLHF. This rearrangement joins TRBV3-1 (or the pseudogene TRBV3-2) to TRBJ1-6; D is unresolved. Germline V CDR1 and CDR2: LGHDT, YNNKEL (reference sequence). The CDR3 has 15 amino acids. V was cut by 3 bases and J by 7 bases, with 13 bases left in between.

The chain employs TRBV19 and TRBJ2-6; 7 nucleotides agree with TRBD2. The CDR3 spans 16 residues. CDR1 and CDR2 (germline): LNHDA, SQIVND (reference sequence). V lost 2 bases to trimming and J lost 3 bases; unmatched junction nucleotides: 4. In nucleotides, the CDR3 is TGTGCCAGTAGTATATGGGGGGGTGATGGGGCCAACGTCCTGACTTTC. This gives the protein CASSIWGGDGANVLTF.

The rearrangement uses TRBV5-1 and TRBJ2-5, with D tentatively TRBD1 (5 bases). The V gene's germline CDR1 is SGHRS and CDR2 YFSETQ. The germline V and J ends were trimmed by 0 bases and 4 bases, with 19 bases remaining between them. This CDR3 is built from 17 residues. CDR3 DNA sequence: TGCGCCAGCAGCTTGGGGCCGGCAGGGCGAGGTAGAGAGACCCAGTACTTC. Translating it yields CASSLGPAGRGRETQYF.

This rearrangement joins TRBV28 to TRBJ2-5; TRBD1 matches 10 bases. The J segment lost 2 bases and the V segment lost 4 bases, leaving 4 bases of the junction unmatched. Germline CDR1 MDHEN, CDR2 SYDVKM. The CDR3 is 15 residues long. The CDR3 DNA reads TGTGCCAGCAGTTCCGCGGGACAGGGGCAAGAGACCCAGTACTTC. The encoded protein is CASSSAGQGQETQYF.

CDR3 protein: CAIERTGDLEKLFF. DNA for the CDR3: TGTGCCATCGAACGGACAGGGGATTTGGAAAAACTGTTTTTT. V gene TRBV30 combines with J gene TRBJ1-4, with 9 positions matching TRBD1. The CDR3 has 14 amino acids. From germline, CDR1 is GTSNPN and CDR2 SVGIG (reference sequence). V lost 8 bases, J lost 8 bases, and 12 bases stayed unmatched.

The rearrangement uses TRBV7-9 and TRBJ2-5, with 7 bases aligning to TRBD2. Trimming cost V 5 bases and J 3 bases; bases outside gene matches: 6. The CDR3 has 14 residues. Germline CDR1 reads SEHNR; CDR2 reads FQNEAQ (reference sequence). CDR3 DNA sequence: TGTGCCAGCAGCCCGGGGCTAGCGGAAGAGACCCAGTACTTC. Translated, it gives CASSPGLAEETQYF.

This sequence joins TRBV19 and TRBJ2-7; maybe TRBD2 (6 bases). This CDR3 spans 16 amino acids. Trimming removed 5 bases at V and 2 bases at J, with 19 bases between. Germline CDR1 LNHDA, CDR2 SQIVND (reference sequence). The CDR3 loop reads CASSPPPGRRTYEQYF. In DNA form, the CDR3 reads TGTGCCAGTAGTCCCCCCCCAGGGAGGAGGACCTACGAGCAGTACTTC.

This clone was observed a single time. This chain joins TRBV5-1 and TRBJ2-7; a weak D match, TRBD2 (5 bases). Germline V gene sequence: CDR1 SGHRS, CDR2 YFSETQ. This CDR3 contains 15 residues. V dropped 1 base and J dropped 2 bases, with 13 bases sitting between them. For the CDR3, the DNA is TGCGCCAGCAGCTTGTACAGCGGACGCCCCTACGAGCAGTACTTC. It yields the protein CASSLYSGRPYEQYF.

This clone was seen a handful of times. This CDR3 is also generated by other DNA sequences in the sample. The chain has TRBV27 and TRBJ2-7, with D hard to call. Trimming stripped 2 bases from V and 1 base from J, with 6 bases between. The CDR3 runs to 13 residues. Looked up from germline, CDR1 is MNHEY and CDR2 is SMNVEV (reference sequence). The DNA for the CDR3 is TGTGCCAGCAGTTTAGCCCAGTCCTACGAGCAGTACTTC. Protein: CASSLAQSYEQYF.

This rearrangement joins TRBV4-1 to TRBJ1-1; 7 nucleotides align to TRBD1. Per germline, CDR1 MGHRA and CDR2 YSYEKL. V lost 0 bases and J lost 1; bases outside the gene matches: 8. CDR3 length: 17 amino acids. This CDR3 reads CASSQENFGQANTEAFF. CDR3 nucleotides: TGCGCCAGCAGCCAAGAAAATTTTGGACAGGCGAACACTGAAGCTTTCTTT.

The rearrangement joins TRBV30 to TRBJ2-7, with TRBD1 matching 7 bases. V lost 5 bases and J lost 4; bases outside the gene matches: 11. The germline V gene has CDR1 GTSNPN and CDR2 SVGIG (reference sequence). This CDR3 region has 14 residues. The CDR3 nucleotides read TGTGCCTGGGACACCGGGACAGCTGTATACGAGCAGTACTTC. Its translation is CAWDTGTAVYEQYF.

This chain uses TRBV6-5 with TRBJ1-4, with 8 positions matching TRBD1. CDR1 and CDR2 from the germline V gene are MNHEY and SVGAGI. Trimming removed 7 bases from V and 8 bases from J; junction bases left unmatched: 12. The CDR3 covers 15 residues. The CDR3: CASTHSDRGGEKLFF. The CDR3 DNA reads as TGTGCCAGCACCCACTCTGACAGGGGCGGGGAAAAACTGTTTTTT.

As for this clone: Other DNA sequences in the same sample also yield this CDR3. The V gene is TRBV2, the J gene TRBJ1-1; D call uncertain. Deletions cut 1 base from V and 0 bases from J, with 9 bases between. The CDR3 extends over 15 amino acids. Germline-derived CDR1 and CDR2 are SNHLY and FYNNEI. CDR3 in DNA: TGTGCCAGCAGTGAAGGAAGGCGGTTGAACACTGAAGCTTTCTTT. This encodes CASSEGRRLNTEAFF.

This clone was found once. The chain carries TRBV28 and TRBJ2-5; perhaps TRBD2 as D (7 bases). Trimming removed 6 bases from V and 5 bases from J, with 16 bases in between. The CDR3 extends over 14 amino acids. CDR1 MDHEN and CDR2 SYDVKM come from the germline V gene. CDR3 bases: TGTGCCAGCAGCTCCGGGGGGCGCAGGGAGACCCAGTACTTC. Translated: CASSSGGRRETQYF.

The rearrangement joins TRBV30 to TRBJ1-4; D is uncertain. V was pared by 5 bases and J by 8 bases, with 15 bases between. From germline, CDR1 is GTSNPN and CDR2 SVGIG (reference sequence). The CDR3 spans 13 residues. Here the CDR3 DNA reads TGTGCCTGGGATCCCGGGGTAGGGGAAAAACTGTTTTTT. This translates into CAWDPGVGEKLFF.